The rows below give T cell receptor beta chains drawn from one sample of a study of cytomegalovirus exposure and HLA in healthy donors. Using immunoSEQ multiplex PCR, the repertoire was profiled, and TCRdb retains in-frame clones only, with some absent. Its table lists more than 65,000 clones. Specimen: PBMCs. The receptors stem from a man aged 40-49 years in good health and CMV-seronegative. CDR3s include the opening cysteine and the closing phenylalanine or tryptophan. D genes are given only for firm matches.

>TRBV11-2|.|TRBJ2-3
TGTGCCAGCAGCTTAGACCCGGGTACGCAGTATTTT
CASSLDPGTQYF
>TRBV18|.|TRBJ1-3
TGTGCCAGCTCACCACGGGACGACTCGGGGGGAACCATATATTTT
CASSPRDDSGGTIYF
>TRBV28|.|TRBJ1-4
TGTGCCAGCGCCAGAGGAGACAATGAAAAACTGTTTTTT
CASARGDNEKLFF
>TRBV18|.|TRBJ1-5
TGTGCCATCCCCCCCGGTCACTCCACAGGGAATATGAGCAATCAGCCCCAGCATTTT
CAIPPGHSTGNMSNQPQHF
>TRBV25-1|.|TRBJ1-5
TGTGCCAGCGGAGACAATCAGCCCCAGCATTTT
CASGDNQPQHF
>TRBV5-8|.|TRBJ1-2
TGTGCCAGCAGCAAGCCCGGGACACTTTATGGCTACACCTTC
CASSKPGTLYGYTF
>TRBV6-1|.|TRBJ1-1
TGTGCCAGCAGTGAAGGGAAGGGGGAGGCTTTCTTT
CASSEGKGEAFF
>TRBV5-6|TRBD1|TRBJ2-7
TGTGCCAGCAGCTCGACAGGGTCACCTAACGAGCAGTACTTC
CASSSTGSPNEQYF
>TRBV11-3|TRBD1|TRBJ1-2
TGTGCCAGCAGCTTTTCGTCCGGGACAGGGGAGGACTATGGCTACACCTTC
CASSFSSGTGEDYGYTF
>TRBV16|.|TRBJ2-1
TGTGCCAGCAGTTTGCAGGGCCATGAGCAGTTCTTC
CASSLQGHEQFF
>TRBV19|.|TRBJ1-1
TGTGCCAGTAACAATCACCCCGGGGGCGGGGGTACTGAAGCTTTCTTT
CASNNHPGGGGTEAFF
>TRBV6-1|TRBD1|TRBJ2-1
TGTGCCAGCAGTCTCCGACAGGGGATAGACAATGAGCAGTTCTTC
CASSLRQGIDNEQFF
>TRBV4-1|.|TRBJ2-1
TGCGCCAGCAGCCAGGGGGGTGAGCAGTTCTTC
CASSQGGEQFF
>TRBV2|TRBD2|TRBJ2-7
TGTGCCAGCAGAATGGGACTAGCGGCGAATCCCGACTCTTTTTACGAGCAGTACTTC
CASRMGLAANPDSFYEQYF
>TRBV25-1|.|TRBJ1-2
TGTGCCAGCAGTCCAGGGATCGAGTATGGCTACACCTTC
CASSPGIEYGYTF
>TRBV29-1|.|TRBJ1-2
TGCAGCTTCTTACAGGGACGGGGCTACACCTTC
CSFLQGRGYTF
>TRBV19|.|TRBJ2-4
TGTGCCAGTAGTACCTCAAACAGGGTAGCCAAAAACATTCAGTACTTC
CASSTSNRVAKNIQYF
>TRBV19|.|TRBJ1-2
TGTGCCAGTAGTATAGACAGGGAGGGCTATGGCTACACCTTC
CASSIDREGYGYTF
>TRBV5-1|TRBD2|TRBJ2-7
TGCGCCAGCAGCTTGGAGGGAGCTAGCGGGGGGGTAAACTCCTACGAGCAGTACTTC
CASSLEGASGGVNSYEQYF
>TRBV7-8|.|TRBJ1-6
TGTGCCAGCAGCTACACAGTGGTTGGAACTAATTCACCCCTCCACTTT
CASSYTVVGTNSPLHF
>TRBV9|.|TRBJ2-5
TGTGCCAGCAGCGCCCTACTCCAAGAGACCCAGTACTTC
CASSALLQETQYF
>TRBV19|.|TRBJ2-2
TGTGCCAGTTCGGGCGGGACCCCCGGGGAGCTGTTTTTT
CASSGGTPGELFF
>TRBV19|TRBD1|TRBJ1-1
TGTGCCAGTAGTATAGAGCCGGGACAGACGAACACTGAAGCTTTCTTT
CASSIEPGQTNTEAFF
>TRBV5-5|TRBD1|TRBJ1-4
TGTGCCAGCAGCCAAAGGGACAGCTTGAATGAAAAACTGTTTTTT
CASSQRDSLNEKLFF
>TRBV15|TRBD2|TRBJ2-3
TGTGCCACCAGCTACCACAGGACTAGCGGCCAGGATACGCAGTATTTT
CATSYHRTSGQDTQYF
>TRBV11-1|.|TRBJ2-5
TGTGCCAGCAGCCGACAGTTACAAGAGACCCAGTACTTC
CASSRQLQETQYF
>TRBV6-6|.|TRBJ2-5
TGTGCCAGCAGTTACCCGGGGGAGACCCAGTACTTC
CASSYPGETQYF
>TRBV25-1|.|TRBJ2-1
TGTGCCAGCACCGAGGGGGGGGGCGATTACAATGAGCAGTTCTTC
CASTEGGGDYNEQFF
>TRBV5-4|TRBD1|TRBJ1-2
TGTGCCACCCGGGACAGTAATGTCTATGGCTACACCTTC
CATRDSNVYGYTF
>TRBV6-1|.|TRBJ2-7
TGTGCCAGCAGTGAAACGGGGTCACCCACCTCCTACGAGCAGTACTTC
CASSETGSPTSYEQYF
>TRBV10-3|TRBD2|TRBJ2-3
TGTGCCATCAGTGAGTCGTTGGTTAGCGGGACTAGCACAGATACGCAGTATTTT
CAISESLVSGTSTDTQYF
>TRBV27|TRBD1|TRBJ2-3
TGTGCCAGCAGTGATACGAGAGGGGGCTGGGGGGATACGCAGTATTTT
CASSDTRGGWGDTQYF
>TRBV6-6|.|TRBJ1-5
TGTGCCAGCAGTCCCCCGGCGGGTAGCAATCAGCCCCAGCATTTT
CASSPPAGSNQPQHF
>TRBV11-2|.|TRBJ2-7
TGTGCCAGCAGCTTAGACCCCAAGAGCTCCTACGAGCAGTACTTC
CASSLDPKSSYEQYF
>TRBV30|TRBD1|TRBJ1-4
TGTGCCTGGAGTGGACAGGGGTTTAATGAAAAACTGTTTTTT
CAWSGQGFNEKLFF
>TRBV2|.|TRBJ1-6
TGTGCCAGCAGTGAACGAACAGGAACCTATAATTCACCCCTCCACTTT
CASSERTGTYNSPLHF
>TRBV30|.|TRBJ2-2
TGTGCCTGGAGGGGCCACGGGGAGCTGTTTTTT
CAWRGHGELFF
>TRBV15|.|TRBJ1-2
TGTGCCACCAGCAGAGCCTCCGGGACATTCGTAAAGGGCTACACCTTC
CATSRASGTFVKGYTF
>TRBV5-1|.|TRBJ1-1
TGCGCCAGCAGCTTGGCGGTGAACACTGAAGCTTTCTTT
CASSLAVNTEAFF
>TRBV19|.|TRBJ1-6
TGTGCCAGTGCTGACAGCCCTTATAATTCACCCCTCCACTTT
CASADSPYNSPLHF
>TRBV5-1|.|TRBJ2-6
TGCGCCAGCAGGAGGGCGGGCTCTGGGGCCAACGTCCTGACTTTC
CASRRAGSGANVLTF
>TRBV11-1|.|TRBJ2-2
TGTGCCAGCAGCTCCACTAGGACCGGGGAGCTGTTTTTT
CASSSTRTGELFF
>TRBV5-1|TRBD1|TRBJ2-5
TGCGCCAGCAGGTTGACAGGGCTTGGGGAGACCCAGTACTTC
CASRLTGLGETQYF
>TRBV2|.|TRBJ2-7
TGTGCCAGCAGCCCCGGCAGTAGCGGTTCCTACGAGCAGTACTTC
CASSPGSSGSYEQYF
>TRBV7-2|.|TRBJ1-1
TGTGCCAGCAGCTTTATCCGGGATTCGGACGCTGAAGCTTTCTTT
CASSFIRDSDAEAFF
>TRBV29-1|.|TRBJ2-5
TGCAGCGTCTCAGGGGCTGGAGAGACCCAGTACTTC
CSVSGAGETQYF
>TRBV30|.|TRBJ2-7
TGTGCCTGGAGTCTACAGGATTCCTCCTACGAGCAGTACTTC
CAWSLQDSSYEQYF
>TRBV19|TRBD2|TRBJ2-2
TGTGCCAGTAGAGATCCCGGGACTAGCGGTGATACCGGGGAGCTGTTTTTT
CASRDPGTSGDTGELFF
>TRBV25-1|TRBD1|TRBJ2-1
TGTGCCAGCAGTCCGACCGGGACAGGAGGCTACAATGAGCAGTTCTTC
CASSPTGTGGYNEQFF
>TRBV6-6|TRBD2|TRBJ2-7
TGTGCCAGCAGTGACCCAAGCGGGGCCACCCTCTTC
CASSDPSGATLF
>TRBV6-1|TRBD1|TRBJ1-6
TGTGCCAGCGAGGGGGCATATAATTCACCCCTCCACTTT
CASEGAYNSPLHF
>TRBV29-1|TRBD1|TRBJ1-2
TGCAGCGTAGAAACAGGGGGCAGGAGATATGGCTACACCTTC
CSVETGGRRYGYTF
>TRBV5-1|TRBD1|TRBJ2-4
TGCGCCAGCAGCTTGGAAGGACAGGGAGGTAACATTCAGTACTTC
CASSLEGQGGNIQYF
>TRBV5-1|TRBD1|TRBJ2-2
TGCGCCAGCAGCGTAACAGGGGGGCAGAACACCGGGGAGCTGTTTTTT
CASSVTGGQNTGELFF
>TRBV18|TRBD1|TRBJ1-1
TGTGCCAGCTCACCAAAGGAGACAGGGGCCGCGAACACTGAAGCTTTCTTT
CASSPKETGAANTEAFF
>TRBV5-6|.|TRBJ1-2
TGTGCCAGCAGCTTGGAGACGGGAAGATATGGCTACACCTTC
CASSLETGRYGYTF
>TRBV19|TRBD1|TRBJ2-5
TGTGCCAGTAGTTACAGGGGCCAAGAGACCCAGTACTTC
CASSYRGQETQYF
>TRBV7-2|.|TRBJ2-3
TGTGCCAGCAGCTTCACCCGAGCCACAGATACGCAGTATTTT
CASSFTRATDTQYF
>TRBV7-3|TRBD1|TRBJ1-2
TGTGCCAGCAGCCTCCACGGACAGGGGGCTAACTATGGCTACACCTTC
CASSLHGQGANYGYTF
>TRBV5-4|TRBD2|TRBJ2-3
TGTGCCAGCGGCAGGACTAGCGGACTCGGAGATACGCAGTATTTT
CASGRTSGLGDTQYF